The 20 T cell receptor beta chains below come from one sample, sequenced in a study of somatic mutations in cytotoxic T cells in rheumatoid arthritis. Using immunoSEQ multiplex PCR, the repertoire was profiled, and TCRdb retains in-frame clones only, with some absent. The profile shows nearly 20,000 clones, roughly nine tenths of them singletons. Sequenced input: CD8+ T cells sorted from blood. The origin of the receptors is a man in his forties or fifties in good health.

Comments on this clone: The sample contains more than one DNA sequence encoding this CDR3. This rearrangement joins TRBV5-1 to TRBJ2-5; possibly TRBD2 for D (6 bases). Looked up from germline, CDR1 is SGHRS and CDR2 is YFSETQ. This CDR3 has 15 amino acids. Between the trimmed V and J ends, which lost 4 bases and 1 base, there was a span of 14 bases. The CDR3 DNA reads as TGCGCCAGCAGCCTGGGGCGGGGACCCCAAGAGACCCAGTACTTC. This sequence encodes CASSLGRGPQETQYF.

This clone was seen just once. The chain links TRBV19 to TRBJ2-1; 9 bases match TRBD1. The CDR3 runs 15 residues. The trim removed 5 bases at V and 8 bases at J, leaving 10 bases unmatched. CDR1 and CDR2 from the germline V gene are LNHDA and SQIVND (reference sequence). CDR3: CASSARTGEHHEQFF. CDR3 DNA: TGTGCCAGTAGTGCTAGGACAGGGGAGCACCATGAGCAGTTCTTC.

The chain is built from TRBV7-9 and TRBJ2-4; D may be TRBD2 (6 bases). The V gene lost 0 bases and the J gene lost 5 bases, with 11 bases spanning the gap. Germline-derived CDR1 and CDR2 are SEHNR and FQNEAQ (reference sequence). The CDR3 contains 15 residues. CDR3 region: CASSLAHPGENIQYF. The CDR3 DNA reads as TGTGCCAGCAGCTTAGCCCATCCGGGGGAAAACATTCAGTACTTC.

The genes are TRBV28 and TRBJ1-1; TRBD1 aligns across 12 bases. The ends lost 10 bases at V and 6 bases at J; junction bases unmatched: 12. Germline CDR1 MDHEN, CDR2 SYDVKM. The CDR3 spans 15 residues. CDR3 sequence (DNA): TGTGCCACCGCCGGGACAGGGGGCACCATGGCTGAAGCTTTCTTT. Protein sequence: CATAGTGGTMAEAFF.

The chain has TRBV4-2 and TRBJ2-3; 7 nucleotides line up with TRBD2. Germline V gene sequence: CDR1 LGHNA, CDR2 YNFKEQ. This CDR3 region has 16 residues. V gave up 8 bases and J gave up 0 bases; unmatched junction bases: 11. CDR3: CASPGGWPVSTDTQYF. Written as DNA, the CDR3 is TGTGCCAGCCCGGGGGGTTGGCCCGTTAGCACAGATACGCAGTATTTT.

The gene calls are TRBV2 and TRBJ2-1; D is unclear. Trimming cost V 7 bases and J 5 bases, with 12 bases left between them. The CDR3 covers 13 residues. Germline assignment: CDR1 SNHLY and CDR2 FYNNEI. The CDR3 nucleotides are TGTGCCAGCATTCTAAGGGCGAACAATGAGCAGTTCTTC. It is translated as CASILRANNEQFF.

This clone was detected once. The V call is TRBV13, the J call TRBJ1-3; D gene ambiguous. Trimming pared 0 bases from V and 1 base from J, leaving 13 bases between. There are 17 residues in the CDR3. From germline, CDR1 is PRHDT and CDR2 FYEKMQ (reference sequence). Here the CDR3 DNA reads TGTGCCAGCAGCTTAGGGGGCCGGGTCCCATCTGGAAACACCATATATTTT. This encodes CASSLGGRVPSGNTIYF.

The CDR3: CASSEEGLAAYEQYF. For the CDR3, the DNA is TGCGCCAGCAGTGAAGAGGGACTAGCGGCCTACGAGCAGTACTTC. The V call is TRBV10-2, the J call TRBJ2-7; TRBD2 matches at 11 bases. The CDR3 runs 15 residues. CDR1 is WSHSY, CDR2 SAAADI, per germline. Trimming at V came to 3 bases and at J to 2 bases, leaving 3 bases not matched to a gene.

This chain's CDR3 is CASSFPGIGNTIYF. The CDR3 nucleotides read TGTGCCAGCAGTTTCCCAGGGATTGGAAACACCATATATTTT. This chain connects TRBV28 to TRBJ1-3; D is perhaps TRBD1 (5 bases). The V end lost 3 bases, the J end lost 3 bases, and 9 bases lay between the germline ends. This CDR3 comprises 14 residues. Germline CDR1 reads MDHEN; CDR2 reads SYDVKM. Together with reference TRBV28 and TRBJ1-3, the CDR3 gives the full variable domain: DVKVTQSSRYLVKRTGEKVFLECVQDMDHENMFWYRQDPGLGLRLIYFSYDVKMKEKGDIPEGYSVSREKKERFSLILESASTNQTSMYLCASSFPGIGNTIYFGEGSWLTVV.

The chain links TRBV7-2 to TRBJ2-1; TRBD2 matches 10 bases. The CDR3 spans 18 residues. Germline loops: CDR1 SGHTA, CDR2 FQGNSA. V shed 8 bases and J 0 bases; nucleotides not matched to a gene: 13. The chain's CDR3 is CASQRGTSAFYSYNEQFF. In DNA, the CDR3 is TGTGCCAGCCAACGGGGGACTAGCGCCTTCTACTCCTACAATGAGCAGTTCTTC.

The J gene is TRBJ2-3, the V gene TRBV6-5, with D unresolved. Between the trimmed V and J ends, which lost 1 base and 6 bases, there was a span of 8 bases. This CDR3 is 13 amino acids long. Germline CDR1 reads MNHEY; CDR2 reads SVGAGI. CDR3 region: CASSYFSGDTQYF. The CDR3 DNA reads as TGTGCCAGCAGTTACTTCTCAGGCGATACGCAGTATTTT.

This clone has only a few counts. The rearrangement links TRBV27 to TRBJ2-1; no reliable D call. V lost 2 bases to trimming and J lost 8 bases, with 16 bases between them. Germline V gene lookup returns CDR1 MNHEY and CDR2 SMNVEV (reference sequence). The CDR3 has 15 residues. CDR3 nucleotides: TGTGCCAGCAGTTTAAGTCCCCAACCGGGCGATGAGCAGTTCTTC. It encodes CASSLSPQPGDEQFF.

The J gene is TRBJ2-1, the V gene TRBV10-2; no firm D call. The V gene's germline CDR1 is WSHSY and CDR2 SAAADI. The CDR3 contains 12 residues. Trimming took 8 bases from V and 10 from J, leaving 15 bases between them. CDR3 sequence: CASGESSLEQFF. DNA for the CDR3: TGCGCCAGCGGAGAGTCGTCGCTCGAGCAGTTCTTC.

The chain links TRBV4-1 to TRBJ2-7; 11 positions match TRBD2. V lost 6 bases to trimming and J lost 0 bases; unmatched junction nucleotides: 4. Germline CDR1 is MGHRA and CDR2 is YSYEKL. This CDR3 region has 15 residues. CDR3 nucleotide sequence: TGCGCCAGCAGTCTTACTAGCGGGAGCTCCTACGAGCAGTACTTC. Protein sequence: CASSLTSGSSYEQYF.

CDR3 sequence reads: CASSLEAGTTYGYTF. The DNA for the CDR3 is TGTGCCAGCAGCTTAGAGGCAGGGACGACCTATGGCTACACCTTC. This chain joins TRBV7-6 and TRBJ1-2, with a tentative D call TRBD1 (5 bases). CDR3 length: 15 amino acids. Germline V gene sequence: CDR1 SGHVS, CDR2 FNYEAQ. The V end lost 1 base, the J end lost 4 bases, and 13 bases lay between the germline ends.

This clone was observed once. The chain has TRBV28 and TRBJ2-1; D tentatively fits TRBD1 or TRBD2 (5 bases each). V lost 7 bases, J lost 10 bases, and 26 bases lay in between. Germline-derived CDR1 and CDR2 are MDHEN and SYDVKM. The CDR3 consists of 16 residues. The CDR3 DNA reads TGTGCCAGCACTACCCGCTCAGGGTTCGGGCGGAGGGAGCAGTTCTTC. It translates to CASTTRSGFGRREQFF.

In DNA, the CDR3 is TGTGCCAGCAGTTTATACCCGGGTGAGGCATGGGATGAGCAGTTCTTC. This sequence encodes CASSLYPGEAWDEQFF. This chain links TRBV28 with TRBJ2-1, with no clear D. The CDR3 is 16 amino acids. CDR1 is MDHEN, CDR2 SYDVKM, per germline. Trimming took off 1 base at V and 8 bases at J, with 18 bases between the two ends.

The chain couples TRBV15 to TRBJ1-3; 9 bases line up with TRBD1. Trimming cost V 1 base and J 4 bases; bases outside gene matches: 5. The germline CDR1 and CDR2 sequences are LNHNV and YYDKDF (reference sequence). The CDR3 is made up of 16 amino acids. The CDR3, as DNA: TGTGCCACCAGCAGAGTTGGGACAGGGAAGGGAAACACCATATATTTT. The encoded protein is CATSRVGTGKGNTIYF.

This chain connects TRBV28 to TRBJ1-2; 7 bases align to TRBD1. CDR3 length: 16 residues. Germline-derived CDR1 and CDR2 are MDHEN and SYDVKM. The V gene end was trimmed by 6 bases and the J gene end by 5 bases; junction bases not matched to a gene: 15. This CDR3 reads CASSPPGEGAWYGYTF. The CDR3 coding sequence is TGTGCCAGCAGCCCTCCAGGGGAGGGGGCTTGGTATGGCTACACCTTC.

This chain connects TRBV29-1 to TRBJ1-2; D remains unclear. The CDR3 is made up of 12 amino acids. Germline V gives CDR1 SQVTM, CDR2 ANQGSEA. The V and J ends lost 0 bases and 13 bases respectively, with 15 bases between them. The CDR3 loop reads CSVEDYDSPFTF. CDR3 nucleotides: TGCAGCGTTGAAGATTACGACTCGCCATTCACCTTC.